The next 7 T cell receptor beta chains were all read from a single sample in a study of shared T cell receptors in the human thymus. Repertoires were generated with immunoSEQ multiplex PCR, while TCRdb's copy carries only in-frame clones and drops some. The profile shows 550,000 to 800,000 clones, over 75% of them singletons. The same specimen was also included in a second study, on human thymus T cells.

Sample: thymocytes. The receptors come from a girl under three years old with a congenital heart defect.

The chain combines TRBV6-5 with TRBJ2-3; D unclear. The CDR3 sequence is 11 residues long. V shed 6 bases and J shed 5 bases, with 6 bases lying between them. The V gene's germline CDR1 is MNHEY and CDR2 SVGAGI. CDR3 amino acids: CASRFRDTQYF. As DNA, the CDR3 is TGTGCCAGCAGGTTCAGAGATACGCAGTATTTT.

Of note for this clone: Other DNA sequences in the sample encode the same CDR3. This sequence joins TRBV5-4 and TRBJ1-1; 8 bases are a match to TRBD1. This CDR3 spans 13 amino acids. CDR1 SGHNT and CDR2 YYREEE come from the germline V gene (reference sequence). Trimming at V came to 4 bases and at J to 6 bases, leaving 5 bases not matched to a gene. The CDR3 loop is CASSLDRGSEAFF. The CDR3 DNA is TGTGCCAGCAGCCTAGACAGGGGATCTGAAGCTTTCTTT.

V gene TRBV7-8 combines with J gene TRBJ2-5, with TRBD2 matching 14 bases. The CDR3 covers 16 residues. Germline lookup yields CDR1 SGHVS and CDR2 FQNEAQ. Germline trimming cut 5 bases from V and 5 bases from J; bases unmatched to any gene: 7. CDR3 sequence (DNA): TGTGCCAGCAGCGATCGACTAGCGGGGGGGAGGGAGACCCAGTACTTC. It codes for CASSDRLAGGRETQYF.

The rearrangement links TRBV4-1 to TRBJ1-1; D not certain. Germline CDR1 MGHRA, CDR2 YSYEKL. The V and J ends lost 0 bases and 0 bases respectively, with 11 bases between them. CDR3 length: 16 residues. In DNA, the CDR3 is TGCGCCAGCAGCCAAGATCGGGTGATGTTGAACACTGAAGCTTTCTTT. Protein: CASSQDRVMLNTEAFF.

In nucleotides, the CDR3 is TGTGCCAGTAGGCGGACAGGGAATGGCTACACCTTC. It yields the protein CASRRTGNGYTF. The chain carries TRBV19 and TRBJ1-2; 8 bases match TRBD1. Germline V gives CDR1 LNHDA, CDR2 SQIVND (reference sequence). The V gene end was trimmed by 6 bases and the J gene end by 6 bases; junction bases not matched to a gene: 3. The CDR3 covers 12 residues.

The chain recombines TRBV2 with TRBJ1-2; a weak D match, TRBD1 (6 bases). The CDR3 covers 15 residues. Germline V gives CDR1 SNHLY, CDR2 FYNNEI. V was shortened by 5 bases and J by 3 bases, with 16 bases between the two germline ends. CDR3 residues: CASSRNRDIYYGYTF. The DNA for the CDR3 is TGTGCCAGCAGTCGAAACCGGGACATTTACTATGGCTACACCTTC.

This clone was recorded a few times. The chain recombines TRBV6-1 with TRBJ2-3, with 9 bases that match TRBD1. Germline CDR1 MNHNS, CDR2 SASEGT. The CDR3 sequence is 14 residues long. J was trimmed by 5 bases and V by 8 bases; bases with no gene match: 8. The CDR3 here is CASPRDRVIDTQYF. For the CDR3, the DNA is TGTGCCAGCCCTCGGGACAGGGTGATAGATACGCAGTATTTT.